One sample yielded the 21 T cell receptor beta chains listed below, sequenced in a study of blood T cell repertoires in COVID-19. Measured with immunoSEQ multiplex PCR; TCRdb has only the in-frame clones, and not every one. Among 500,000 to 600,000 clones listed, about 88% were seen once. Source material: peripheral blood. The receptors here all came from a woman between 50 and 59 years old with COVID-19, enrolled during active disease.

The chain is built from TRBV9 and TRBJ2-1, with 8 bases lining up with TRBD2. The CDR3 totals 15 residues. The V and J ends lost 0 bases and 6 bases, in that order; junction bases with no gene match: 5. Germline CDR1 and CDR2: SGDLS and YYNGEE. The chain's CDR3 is CASSVVGLETNEQFF. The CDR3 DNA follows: TGTGCCAGCAGCGTAGTGGGACTAGAGACCAATGAGCAGTTCTTC. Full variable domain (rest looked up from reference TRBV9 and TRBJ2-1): DSGVTQTPKHLITATGQRVTLRCSPRSGDLSVYWYQQSLDQGLQFLIQYYNGEERAKGNILERFSAQQFPDLHSELNLSSLELGDSALYFCASSVVGLETNEQFFGPGTRLTVL.

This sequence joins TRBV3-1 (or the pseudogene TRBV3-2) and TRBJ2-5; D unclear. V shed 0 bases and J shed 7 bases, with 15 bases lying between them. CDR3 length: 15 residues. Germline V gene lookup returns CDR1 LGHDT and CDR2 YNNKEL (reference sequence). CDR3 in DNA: TGTGCCAGCAGCCAAGATTACACAGCCTCAGGGACCCAGTACTTC. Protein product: CASSQDYTASGTQYF.

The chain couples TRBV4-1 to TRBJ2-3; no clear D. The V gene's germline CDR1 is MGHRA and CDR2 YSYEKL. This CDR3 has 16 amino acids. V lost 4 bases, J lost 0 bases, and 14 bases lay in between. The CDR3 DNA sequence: TGCGCCAGCAGCCGACCTCAAAGCGAGAGCACAGATACGCAGTATTTT. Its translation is CASSRPQSESTDTQYF.

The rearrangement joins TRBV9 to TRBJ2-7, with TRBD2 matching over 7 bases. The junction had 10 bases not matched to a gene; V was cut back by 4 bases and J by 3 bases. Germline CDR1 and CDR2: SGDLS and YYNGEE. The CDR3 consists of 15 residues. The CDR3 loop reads CASSLGGGNIYEQYF. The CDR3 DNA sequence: TGTGCCAGCAGCCTGGGGGGAGGGAATATCTACGAGCAGTACTTC.

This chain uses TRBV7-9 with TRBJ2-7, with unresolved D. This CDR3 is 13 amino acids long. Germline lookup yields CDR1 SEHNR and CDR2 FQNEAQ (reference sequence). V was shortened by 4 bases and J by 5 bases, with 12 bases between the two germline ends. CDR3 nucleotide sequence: TGTGCCAGCAGCTCATCGTCGGTCAACGAGCAGTACTTC. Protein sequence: CASSSSSVNEQYF.

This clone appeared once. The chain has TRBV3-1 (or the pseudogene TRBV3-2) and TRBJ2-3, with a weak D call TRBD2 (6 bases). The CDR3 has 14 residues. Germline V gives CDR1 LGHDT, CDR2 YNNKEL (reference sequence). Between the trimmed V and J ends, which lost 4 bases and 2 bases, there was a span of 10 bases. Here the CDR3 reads CASSRLVSTDTQYF. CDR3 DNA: TGTGCCAGCAGCCGACTAGTTTCCACAGATACGCAGTATTTT.

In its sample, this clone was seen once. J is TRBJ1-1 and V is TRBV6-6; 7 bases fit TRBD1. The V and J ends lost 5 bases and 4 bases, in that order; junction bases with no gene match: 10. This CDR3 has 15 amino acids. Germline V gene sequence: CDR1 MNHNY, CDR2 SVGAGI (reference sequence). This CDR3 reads CASSHRQGRGTEAFF. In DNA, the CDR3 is TGTGCCAGCAGTCATCGACAGGGACGAGGCACTGAAGCTTTCTTT.

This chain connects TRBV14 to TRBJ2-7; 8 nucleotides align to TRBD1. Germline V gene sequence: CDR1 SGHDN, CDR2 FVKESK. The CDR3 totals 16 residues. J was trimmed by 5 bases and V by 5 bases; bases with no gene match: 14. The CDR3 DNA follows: TGTGCCAGCAGCAAGCGGACAGGGTCCAATCGGGACGAGCAGTACTTC. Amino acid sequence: CASSKRTGSNRDEQYF.

As DNA, the CDR3 is TGTGCCAGCAGTTTATTCGGACAGGCCTACGAGCAGTACTTC. Its protein is CASSLFGQAYEQYF. This chain links TRBV27 with TRBJ2-7; 7 nucleotides line up with TRBD1. CDR3 size: 14 residues. Germline V CDR1 and CDR2: MNHEY, SMNVEV (reference sequence). The V segment lost 1 base and the J segment 2 bases; nucleotides outside the gene matches: 2.

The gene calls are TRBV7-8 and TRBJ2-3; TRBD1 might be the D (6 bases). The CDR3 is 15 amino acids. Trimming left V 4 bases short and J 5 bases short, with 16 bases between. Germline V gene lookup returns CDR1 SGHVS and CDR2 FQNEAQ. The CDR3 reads CASSSAGARGDTQYF. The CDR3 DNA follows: TGTGCCAGCAGCTCAGCAGGGGCCCGAGGAGATACGCAGTATTTT.

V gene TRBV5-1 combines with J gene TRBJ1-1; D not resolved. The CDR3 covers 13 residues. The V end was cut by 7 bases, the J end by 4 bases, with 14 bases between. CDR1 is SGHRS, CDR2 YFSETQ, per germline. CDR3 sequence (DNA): TGCGCCAGCTCTCCTCAATTCGGCACTGAAGCTTTCTTT. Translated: CASSPQFGTEAFF.

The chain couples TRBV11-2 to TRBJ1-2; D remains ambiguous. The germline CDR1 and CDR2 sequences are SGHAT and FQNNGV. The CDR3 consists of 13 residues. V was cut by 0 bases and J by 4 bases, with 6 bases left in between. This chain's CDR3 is CASSLDRFYGYTF. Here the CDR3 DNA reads TGTGCCAGCAGCTTAGACAGATTCTATGGCTACACCTTC.

The CDR3 protein is CASSPGDGNQPQHF. DNA for the CDR3: TGTGCCAGCTCACCGGGAGATGGCAATCAGCCCCAGCATTTT. This sequence joins TRBV18 and TRBJ1-5; D unresolved. CDR1 KGHSH and CDR2 LQKENI come from the germline V gene. The CDR3 sequence is 14 residues long. V dropped 3 bases and J dropped 2 bases, with 8 bases sitting between them.

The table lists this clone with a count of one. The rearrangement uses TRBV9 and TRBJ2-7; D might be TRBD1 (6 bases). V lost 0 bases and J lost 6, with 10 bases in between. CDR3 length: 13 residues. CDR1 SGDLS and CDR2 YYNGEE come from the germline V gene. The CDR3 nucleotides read TGTGCCAGCAGCGTAGTGACAGGAGGCGAGCAGTACTTC. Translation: CASSVVTGGEQYF.

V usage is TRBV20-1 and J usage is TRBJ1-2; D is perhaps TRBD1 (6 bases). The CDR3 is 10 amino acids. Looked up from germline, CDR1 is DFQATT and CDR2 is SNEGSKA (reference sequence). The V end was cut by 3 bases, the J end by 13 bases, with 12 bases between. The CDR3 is CSARTGPTTF. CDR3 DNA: TGCAGTGCTAGGACAGGCCCTACCACCTTC.

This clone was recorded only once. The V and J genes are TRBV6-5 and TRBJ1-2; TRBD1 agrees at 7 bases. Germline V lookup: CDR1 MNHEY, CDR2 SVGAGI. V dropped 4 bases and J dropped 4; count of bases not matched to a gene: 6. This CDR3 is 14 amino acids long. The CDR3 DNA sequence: TGTGCCAGCAGTTTTTTGACAGGGATCTATGGCTACACCTTC. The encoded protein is CASSFLTGIYGYTF.

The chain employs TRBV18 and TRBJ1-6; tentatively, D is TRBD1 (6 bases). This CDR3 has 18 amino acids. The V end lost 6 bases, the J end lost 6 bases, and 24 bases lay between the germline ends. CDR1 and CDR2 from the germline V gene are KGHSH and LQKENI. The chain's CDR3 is CASSTKVVSGALNSPLHF. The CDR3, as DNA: TGTGCCAGCTCGACCAAGGTAGTTTCAGGGGCACTTAATTCACCCCTCCACTTT. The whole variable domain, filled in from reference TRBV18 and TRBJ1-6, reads NAGVMQNPRHLVRRRGQEARLRCSPMKGHSHVYWYRQLPEEGLKFMVYLQKENIIDESGMPKERFSAEFPKEGPSILRIQQVVRGDSAAYFCASSTKVVSGALNSPLHFGNGTRLTVT.

In DNA, the CDR3 is TGTGCCACCAGTGATCCCGGACAGGGGGCTGAAGCTTTCTTT. This gives the protein CATSDPGQGAEAFF. This chain connects TRBV24-1 to TRBJ1-1, with 10 nucleotides matching TRBD1. Germline values: CDR1 KGHDR, CDR2 SFDVKD. This CDR3 is 14 amino acids long. V dropped 3 bases and J dropped 6; count of bases not matched to a gene: 3.

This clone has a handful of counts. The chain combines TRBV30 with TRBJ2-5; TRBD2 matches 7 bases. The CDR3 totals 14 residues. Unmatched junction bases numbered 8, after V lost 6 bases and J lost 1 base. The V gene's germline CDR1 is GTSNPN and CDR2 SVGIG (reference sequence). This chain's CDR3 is CACHEGGGQETQYF. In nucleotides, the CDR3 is TGTGCCTGTCACGAGGGCGGGGGCCAAGAGACCCAGTACTTC.

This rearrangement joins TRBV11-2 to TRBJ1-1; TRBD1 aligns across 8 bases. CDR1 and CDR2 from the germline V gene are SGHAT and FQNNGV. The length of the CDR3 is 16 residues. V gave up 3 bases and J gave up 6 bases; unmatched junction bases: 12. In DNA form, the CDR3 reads TGTGCCAGCAGCTTCTCATCTCCCGGGACAGGATCTGAAGCTTTCTTT. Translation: CASSFSSPGTGSEAFF.

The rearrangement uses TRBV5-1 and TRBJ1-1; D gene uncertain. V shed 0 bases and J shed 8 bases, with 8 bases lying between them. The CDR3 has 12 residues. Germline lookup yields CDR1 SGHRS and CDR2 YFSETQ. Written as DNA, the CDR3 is TGCGCCAGCAGCTTGGCGGAGTCCGAAGCTTTCTTT. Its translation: CASSLAESEAFF.